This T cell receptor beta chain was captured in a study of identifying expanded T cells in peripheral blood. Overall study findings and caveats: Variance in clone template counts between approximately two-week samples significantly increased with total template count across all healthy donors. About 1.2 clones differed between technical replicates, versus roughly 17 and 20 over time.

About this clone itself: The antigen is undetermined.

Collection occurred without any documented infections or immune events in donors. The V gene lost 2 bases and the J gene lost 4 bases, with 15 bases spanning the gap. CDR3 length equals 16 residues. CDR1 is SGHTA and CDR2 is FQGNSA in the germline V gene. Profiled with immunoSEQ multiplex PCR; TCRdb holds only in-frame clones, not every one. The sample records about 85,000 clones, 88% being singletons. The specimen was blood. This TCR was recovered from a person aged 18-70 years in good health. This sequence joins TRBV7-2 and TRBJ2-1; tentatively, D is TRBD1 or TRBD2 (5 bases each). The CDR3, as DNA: TGTGCCAGCAGCTTATCCGGGACCACCATATACAATGAGCAGTTCTTC. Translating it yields CASSLSGTTIYNEQFF.